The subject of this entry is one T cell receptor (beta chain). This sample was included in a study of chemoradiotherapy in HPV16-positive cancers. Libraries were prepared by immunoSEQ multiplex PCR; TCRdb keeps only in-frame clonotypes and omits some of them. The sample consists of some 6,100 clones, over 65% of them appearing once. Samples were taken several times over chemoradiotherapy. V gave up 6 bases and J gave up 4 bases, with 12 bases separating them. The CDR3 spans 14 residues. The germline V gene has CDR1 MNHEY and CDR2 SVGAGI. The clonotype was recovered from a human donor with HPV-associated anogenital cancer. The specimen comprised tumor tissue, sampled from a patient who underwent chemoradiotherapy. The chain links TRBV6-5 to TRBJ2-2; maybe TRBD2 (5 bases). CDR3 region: CASRWERGTGELFF. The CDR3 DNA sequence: TGTGCCAGCAGGTGGGAGCGAGGCACCGGGGAGCTGTTTTTT.